This entry concerns a single T cell receptor (beta chain). A second roughly 7 to 11 cycle PCR used barcoded and J-beta primers. Each TCR beta cDNA got a 12-nucleotide random molecular identifier. TCRdb re-derived calls from the 5' RACE reads in MiXCR, one entry per CDR3 protein. This table has over 600,000 distinct CDR3 sequences, 21% appearing once. The source of the sample is a study of blood T cells in healthy people across ages. Trimming took 8 bases from V and 1 from J, leaving 16 bases between them. CDR1 is ENHRY and CDR2 is SYGVKD in the germline V gene. This CDR3 contains 15 residues. The source of this sequence is a man between 65 and 80 years old in good health. The source material was blood. The chain employs TRBV10-3 and TRBJ2-3; D is tentatively TRBD1 or TRBD2 (5 bases each). CDR3 in amino acids: CAIAGTPNRTDTQYF. CDR3 nucleotides: TGTGCCATCGCTGGGACCCCAAACCGCACAGATACGCAGTATTTT.